This is a list of T cell receptor beta chains from one sample in a study of blood T cell repertoires in COVID-19. Clones were read by immunoSEQ multiplex PCR, and TCRdb kept only the in-frame ones, dropping some. Counted here are about 250,000 clones, 81% occurring once; the ten biggest clones make up approximately 8%. Sequenced input: peripheral blood. These receptors came from a woman aged 80 or over with acute or convalescent COVID-19. The CDR3 runs from the conserved cysteine through the conserved F or W. Fields, in order: J gene, V gene, CDR3 protein.

>TRBJ2-3|TRBV19
CASSKKGGHRGGLDTQYF
>TRBJ1-5|TRBV10-2
CASSGGGSWEPQHF
>TRBJ2-5|TRBV7-9
CASSFTSGVGETQYF
>TRBJ2-7|TRBV6-5
CASSTWDRTYEQYF
>TRBJ2-1|TRBV7-3
CASSSRTGGTGGTYNEQFF
>TRBJ1-1|TRBV11-2
CASSPGTMNTEAFF
>TRBJ2-3|TRBV11-2
CASSIGLAGGADTQYF
>TRBJ1-5|TRBV3-1/TRBV3-2
CASSPSGSQPQHF
>TRBJ2-4|TRBV11-2
CASSLRQREHTLAKNIQYF
>TRBJ1-2|TRBV6-5
CASRQGPNYGYTF
>TRBJ1-6|TRBV7-9
CASSLMQGGPLHF
>TRBJ2-5|TRBV30
CAWTGGSGETQYF
>TRBJ2-3|TRBV24-1
CATNPYPGQGPDTQYF
>TRBJ1-6|TRBV5-1
CASSLQGQGSSYNSPLHF
>TRBJ1-3|TRBV7-2
CASSLALSSGNTIYF
>TRBJ2-2|TRBV6-5
CASSFRGTGELFF
>TRBJ1-2|TRBV6-5
CASSYGQKDGYTF
>TRBJ2-2|TRBV4-1
CASSPPLGGASGELFF
>TRBJ2-1|TRBV6-5
CASSYSPGPGNEQFF
>TRBJ2-5|TRBV5-8
CASSLQGQGARETQYF
>TRBJ2-5|TRBV2
CASRTSGETQYF
>TRBJ2-1|TRBV9
CASSSGTSVHEQFF
>TRBJ2-4|TRBV4-1
CASSQAVPLAKNIQYF
>TRBJ1-1|TRBV14
CASSGMGRPSTEAFF
>TRBJ2-7|TRBV4-1
CASSQVQGGDEQYF
>TRBJ1-2|TRBV6-4
CASSDSGTGDYGYTF
>TRBJ1-4|TRBV2
CASSGQPGEKLFF
>TRBJ1-2|TRBV19
CASSPSAGQVGGYTF
>TRBJ2-5|TRBV10-1
CASSDPGIPETQYF
>TRBJ1-2|TRBV3-1/TRBV3-2
CASTRNRGPGYGYTF
>TRBJ1-4|TRBV7-2
CASSFLSELGEKLFF
>TRBJ2-7|TRBV18
CASSPPGDYEQYF
>TRBJ2-5|TRBV2
CASSLRTSQETQYF
>TRBJ2-2|TRBV6-6
CASSYPPGELFF
>TRBJ1-1|TRBV18
CASSSFPGSTNTEAFF
>TRBJ1-6|TRBV3-1/TRBV3-2
CASSQVQGRSYNSPLHF
>TRBJ2-3|TRBV6-5
CASSYQLAGGTDTQYF
>TRBJ2-7|TRBV5-1
CASSSTGTGSYEQYF
>TRBJ2-3|TRBV3-1/TRBV3-2
CASSQTRGGRDTQYF
>TRBJ2-3|TRBV5-1
CASSLGVVELSETQYF
>TRBJ1-1|TRBV28
CASSSSSASGAEAFF
>TRBJ1-4|TRBV2
CASRGPTTNEKLFF
>TRBJ1-5|TRBV24-1
CATSDLRTGVDQPQHF
>TRBJ1-1|TRBV28
CASSIDSSTEAFF
>TRBJ1-6|TRBV19
CASSNSPGGNSPLHF
>TRBJ2-5|TRBV27
CASTTLGQSLSPETQYF
>TRBJ2-7|TRBV6-6
CASSYGGNEQYF
>TRBJ2-3|TRBV3-1/TRBV3-2
CASSQARTVVTDTQYF
>TRBJ1-1|TRBV10-3
CAITGQGEGTEAFF
>TRBJ2-7|TRBV19
CASSIAAAGATVEQYF
>TRBJ1-5|TRBV19
CASRTYGGVHF
>TRBJ1-5|TRBV6-1
CASSEFPPQHF